A single sample gave rise to the 7 T cell receptor beta chains below, sequenced in a study of OX40 agonist ivuxolimab in advanced cancers. The method was immunoSEQ multiplex PCR; TCRdb's version includes in-frame clones alone and lacks a portion of them. The sample holds 71,000 or so clones, about 81% seen once. The sequencing here drew on CD4+ or CD8+ T cells sorted from blood, taken in a trial of the OX40 agonist ivuxolimab. These receptors originate from an adult with an advanced solid tumor such as melanoma, head and neck, liver or kidney cancer.

The chain links TRBV10-3 to TRBJ2-1, with D unclear. Germline lookup yields CDR1 ENHRY and CDR2 SYGVKD. The CDR3 runs to 13 residues. Trimming took off 6 bases at V and 8 bases at J, with 14 bases between the two ends. The CDR3: CAISLDQFDEQFF. For the CDR3, the DNA is TGTGCCATCAGCCTCGACCAGTTCGATGAGCAGTTCTTC.

The rearrangement joins TRBV6-1 to TRBJ2-7; the match to TRBD2 covers 12 bases. From germline, CDR1 is MNHNS and CDR2 SASEGT. The CDR3 length is 15 residues. V was pared by 6 bases and J by 6 bases, with 9 bases of the junction left unmatched. CDR3 sequence (DNA): TGTGCCAGCAGAGACCCGGGACTAGCGGGCCTCGAGCAGTACTTC. Protein: CASRDPGLAGLEQYF.

The chain employs TRBV6-1 and TRBJ1-5, with D unresolved. Trimming pared 6 bases from V and 5 bases from J, leaving 11 bases between. The CDR3 consists of 13 residues. CDR1 MNHNS and CDR2 SASEGT come from the germline V gene. CDR3 loop: CASRGGLDQPQHF. CDR3 nucleotide sequence: TGTGCCAGCAGGGGAGGGCTGGATCAGCCCCAGCATTTT.

This clone was recorded once. This chain connects TRBV4-3 to TRBJ1-4; no clear D. Germline CDR1 is LGHNA and CDR2 is YSLEER. V lost 4 bases, J lost 4 bases, and 13 bases lay in between. This CDR3 is built from 15 residues. CDR3 amino acids: CASSRDTVDNEKLFF. CDR3 coding DNA: TGCGCCAGCAGCCGAGACACGGTTGATAATGAAAAACTGTTTTTT.

The genes are TRBV9 and TRBJ2-2, with TRBD1 matching over 8 bases. The V gene's germline CDR1 is SGDLS and CDR2 YYNGEE. V lost 0 bases and J lost 1; bases outside the gene matches: 5. The CDR3 runs 17 residues. DNA for the CDR3: TGTGCCAGCAGCGTAGCAACCGGGACAGGGAACACCGGGGAGCTGTTTTTT. It translates to CASSVATGTGNTGELFF.

This chain links TRBV7-9 with TRBJ1-1; D call uncertain. This CDR3 contains 15 residues. CDR1 SEHNR and CDR2 FQNEAQ come from the germline V gene (reference sequence). Trimming left V 2 bases short and J 0 bases short, with 10 bases between. The CDR3 DNA sequence: TGTGCCAGCAGCTTATGGTACGGACTGAACACTGAAGCTTTCTTT. Residues: CASSLWYGLNTEAFF.

The rearrangement uses TRBV6-5 and TRBJ1-1; D possibly corresponds to TRBD1 (5 bases). CDR1 MNHEY and CDR2 SVGAGI come from the germline V gene. V lost 5 bases and J 7 bases, leaving 14 bases between the germline ends. The CDR3 runs to 13 residues. The CDR3 loop is CASSTGPVFEAFF. Here the CDR3 DNA reads TGTGCCAGCAGTACAGGACCGGTTTTTGAAGCTTTCTTT.